The 13 T cell receptor beta chains below all came from one sample that was sequenced in a study of T cell responses to AZD1222 COVID-19 vaccine. Clones were read by immunoSEQ multiplex PCR, and TCRdb kept only the in-frame ones, dropping some. The table shows roughly 100,000 clones, with 75% to 90% occurring only once. The sample here was peripheral blood, taken 28 days after the second AZD1222 dose. The receptor set was obtained from an adult who received the AZD1222 COVID-19 vaccine.

The chain combines TRBV30 with TRBJ2-2, with TRBD1 matching 7 bases. Germline lookup yields CDR1 GTSNPN and CDR2 SVGIG (reference sequence). V trimming: 2 bases; J trimming: 2 bases; junction bases outside the gene matches: 5. The CDR3 extends over 15 amino acids. Written as DNA, the CDR3 is TGTGCCTGGAGTCGAGGGGGCCTAAACACCGGGGAGCTGTTTTTT. The encoded protein is CAWSRGGLNTGELFF. Complete variable domain (other parts from reference TRBV30 and TRBJ2-2): SQTIHQWPATLVQPVGSPLSLECTVEGTSNPNLYWYRQAAGRGLQLLFYSVGIGQISSEVPQNLSASRPQDRQFILSSKKLLLSDSGFYLCAWSRGGLNTGELFFGEGSRLTVL.

The chain employs TRBV5-6 and TRBJ1-1; D remains unclear. The CDR3 has 10 amino acids. Germline values: CDR1 SGHDT, CDR2 YYEEEE. Trimming pared 4 bases from V and 11 bases from J, leaving 9 bases between. The CDR3 sequence: CASSPNGAFF. The CDR3 DNA follows: TGTGCCAGCAGCCCCAATGGGGCTTTCTTT.

This clone was observed a few times. The V call is TRBV5-1, the J call TRBJ2-5, with TRBD2 identical over 7 bases. This CDR3 contains 15 residues. The V gene's germline CDR1 is SGHRS and CDR2 YFSETQ. The ends lost 3 bases at V and 4 bases at J; junction bases unmatched: 9. The CDR3 DNA reads as TGCGCCAGCAGCTCCGAGGGCGGGAGAGTAGAGACCCAGTACTTC. As protein: CASSSEGGRVETQYF.

The rearrangement uses TRBV19 and TRBJ1-6; TRBD1 is a possible D gene (6 bases). Germline CDR1 LNHDA, CDR2 SQIVND (reference sequence). This CDR3 comprises 20 residues. V was clipped by 4 bases and J by 12 bases, with 34 bases between them. The CDR3 DNA reads as TGTGCCAGTAGTAGATCATCGGGGGGCCCCACATCACCCCTCGTCCGACCCCTCCACTTT. The encoded protein is CASSRSSGGPTSPLVRPLHF.

The chain couples TRBV28 to TRBJ2-7; D is perhaps TRBD1 (5 bases). CDR1 MDHEN and CDR2 SYDVKM come from the germline V gene. Trimming pared 1 base from V and 2 bases from J, leaving 18 bases between. This CDR3 region has 17 residues. The CDR3 nucleotides are TGTGCCAGCAGTTTATCTCTCCAGGGAAGAAGAACCTACGAGCAGTACTTC. Residues: CASSLSLQGRRTYEQYF.

This clone was observed once. The rearrangement links TRBV5-6 to TRBJ2-7; no clear D. Trimming took 0 bases from V and 6 from J, leaving 7 bases between them. In germline, CDR1 is SGHDT, CDR2 YYEEEE. The CDR3 covers 12 residues. CDR3 residues: CASSLVGSEQYF. The CDR3 DNA follows: TGTGCCAGCAGCTTGGTTGGCAGCGAGCAGTACTTC. The variable domain in full, with the rest retrieved from reference TRBV5-6 and TRBJ2-7, is DAGVTQSPTHLIKTRGQQVTLRCSPKSGHDTVSWYQQALGQGPQFIFQYYEEEERQRGNFPDRFSGHQFPNYSSELNVNALLLGDSALYLCASSLVGSEQYFGPGTRLTVT.

The rearrangement links TRBV5-6 to TRBJ1-2; maybe TRBD1 (5 bases). The CDR3 is 14 residues long. Germline assignment: CDR1 SGHDT and CDR2 YYEEEE. V lost 4 bases, J lost 4 bases, and 14 bases lay in between. The CDR3 loop reads CASSARWGVYGYTF. Here the CDR3 DNA reads TGTGCCAGCAGCGCCCGGTGGGGCGTCTATGGCTACACCTTC.

J is TRBJ2-7 and V is TRBV12-3 or TRBV12-4; D might be TRBD1 (6 bases). The CDR3 runs 13 residues. V was clipped by 6 bases and J by 3 bases, with 12 bases between them. The CDR3 is CASSPDRFYEQYF. The CDR3 DNA reads TGTGCCAGCAGCCCCGACAGGTTCTACGAGCAGTACTTC.

This clone was observed a few times. J is TRBJ2-1 and V is TRBV6-5; no clear D. Trimming removed 7 bases at V and 8 bases at J, with 9 bases between. The CDR3 runs to 11 residues. Germline CDR1 reads MNHEY; CDR2 reads SVGAGI. The CDR3, as DNA: TGTGCCAGCACCCACTTCGATGAGCAGTTCTTC. Its translation: CASTHFDEQFF.

The rearrangement joins TRBV27 to TRBJ1-5; tentatively, D is TRBD1 (5 bases). The CDR3 contains 15 residues. CDR1 is MNHEY and CDR2 is SMNVEV in the germline V gene (reference sequence). V lost 2 bases, J lost 11 bases, and 19 bases lay in between. CDR3 bases: TGTGCCAGCAGTTTAGGTAGGGGCACTAGGATGGCCCAGCATTTT. This sequence encodes CASSLGRGTRMAQHF.

There are a few counts of this clone. CDR3 DNA sequence: TGTGCCAGCAGCCCGACAGCGTTCATGAACACTGAAGCTTTCTTT. Translation gives CASSPTAFMNTEAFF. The rearrangement uses TRBV3-1 (or the pseudogene TRBV3-2) and TRBJ1-1; TRBD1 might be the D (5 bases). This CDR3 region has 15 residues. Trimming took off 4 bases at V and 0 bases at J, with 12 bases between the two ends. Germline V CDR1 and CDR2: LGHDT, YNNKEL (reference sequence).

This chain joins TRBV18 and TRBJ1-3; 7 bases are shared with TRBD1. The V segment lost 4 bases and the J segment 0 bases; nucleotides outside the gene matches: 0. This CDR3 is 14 amino acids long. CDR1 KGHSH and CDR2 LQKENI come from the germline V gene. The CDR3: CASSRDSSGNTIYF. CDR3 sequence (DNA): TGTGCCAGCTCACGGGACAGCTCTGGAAACACCATATATTTT.

The rearrangement joins TRBV19 to TRBJ1-1; TRBD1 is a possible D gene (6 bases). The CDR3 length is 14 residues. Germline lookup yields CDR1 LNHDA and CDR2 SQIVND (reference sequence). Trimming left V 4 bases short and J 4 bases short, with 13 bases between. The CDR3, as DNA: TGTGCCAGTAGTAGCCCAGGGGATTTCACTGAAGCTTTCTTT. Amino acids: CASSSPGDFTEAFF.